What follows are 22 T cell receptor beta chains derived from one specimen sequenced in a study of graft-versus-host responses after intestinal transplantation (dated by TCRdb to the early 2020s). The library was generated by the immunoSEQ multiplex PCR assay. Sourced from immuneACCESS, this table was stored by TCRdb with only in-frame sequences that have V and J called. A share of the clones is absent; for the studies checked, an unresolved V gene accounts for under half, and the remainder has no known explanation. The sample table records roughly 73,000 clones; around 90% of these occur just once. The ten largest account for roughly 7.3% of the sample. For these TCRs, the target antigens are not known. The time point tag for this specimen amounts to: cells obtained before transplantation from donor or recipient. Sample: unstimulated CD8+ T cells sorted from spleen or lymph node cells, taken before transplant. These receptors were collected from a human donor who was the organ donor for an intestinal transplant.

CDR3 nucleotides: TGTGCCAGCAGCCCTCTCTACCCGGAGGGCCCTGTTTTTTCTGGGGCCAACGTCCTGACTTTC. Translation gives CASSPLYPEGPVFSGANVLTF. The V gene is TRBV7-8, the J gene TRBJ2-6; a weak D match, TRBD2 (6 bases). The CDR3 runs to 21 residues. V was clipped by 5 bases and J by 1 base, with 27 bases between them. The germline gives CDR1 SGHVS, CDR2 FQNEAQ.

This clone was seen a few times. J is TRBJ1-4 and V is TRBV6-4; D call uncertain. The CDR3 extends over 16 amino acids. Trimming cost V 0 bases and J 0 bases, with 8 bases left between them. CDR1 and CDR2 (germline): MRHNA, SNTAGT. The CDR3 sequence: CASSDSDSATNEKLFF. The CDR3 nucleotides read TGTGCCAGCAGTGACTCCGACTCTGCAACTAATGAAAAACTGTTTTTT.

This clone was detected only a few times. The V gene is TRBV7-9, the J gene TRBJ2-5, with 12 positions matching TRBD2. With 5 bases clipped from V and 5 bases from J, the junction kept 9 bases outside the gene matches. This CDR3 has 16 residues. Looked up from germline, CDR1 is SEHNR and CDR2 is FQNEAQ (reference sequence). The CDR3 loop reads CASSASSGGAGETQYF. The DNA of the CDR3 is TGTGCCAGCAGCGCCTCTAGCGGGGGGGCCGGGGAGACCCAGTACTTC.

The chain is built from TRBV5-1 and TRBJ1-3; no definite D call. CDR3 length: 16 amino acids. Germline V gives CDR1 SGHRS, CDR2 YFSETQ. V was trimmed by 0 bases and J by 0 bases, leaving 10 bases between them. CDR3 sequence reads: CASSLGGRYSGNTIYF. The CDR3 DNA reads TGCGCCAGCAGCTTGGGTGGCAGATACTCTGGAAACACCATATATTTT.

The V and J genes are TRBV15 and TRBJ2-3, with 7 bases matching TRBD2. CDR1 is LNHNV, CDR2 YYDKDF, per germline (reference sequence). The CDR3 extends over 17 amino acids. After removal of 1 base from V and 2 bases from J, the junction contained 9 bases not matched to a gene. This CDR3 is CATSRVDASGYTDTQYF. CDR3 nucleotide sequence: TGTGCCACCAGCAGAGTGGACGCTAGCGGATACACAGATACGCAGTATTTT.

About this clone itself: Germline and junction disagree at one end, which may indicate a read error. This sample includes further DNA sequences coding for the same CDR3. This rearrangement joins TRBV27 to TRBJ2-7; D remains ambiguous. The CDR3 is made up of 14 amino acids. The germline gives CDR1 MNHEY, CDR2 SMNVEV (reference sequence). The CDR3: CASSLGFKRNEQYF. The CDR3 nucleotides are TGTGCTAGCAGTTTAGGCTTCAAGCGAAACGAGCAGTACTTC.

The chain uses TRBV30 and TRBJ1-1, with D possibly being TRBD1 (6 bases). The CDR3 loop spans 13 amino acids. The germline V and J ends were trimmed by 1 base and 5 bases, with 11 bases remaining between them. From germline, CDR1 is GTSNPN and CDR2 SVGIG (reference sequence). The CDR3 protein is CAWSEGGHTEAFF. CDR3 nucleotides: TGTGCCTGGAGTGAGGGGGGGCATACTGAAGCTTTCTTT.

The V gene is TRBV5-6, the J gene TRBJ1-5; D not certain. The CDR3 consists of 15 residues. The germline V and J ends were trimmed by 3 bases and 2 bases, with 12 bases remaining between them. Germline CDR1 and CDR2: SGHDT and YYEEEE. The DNA of the CDR3 is TGTGCCAGCAGCTCCTACCGGGAGGGCAATCAGCCCCAGCATTTT. It codes for CASSSYREGNQPQHF.

The chain carries TRBV7-9 and TRBJ2-1; D uncertain. The CDR3 extends over 11 amino acids. V lost 1 base, J lost 9 bases, and 4 bases lay in between. CDR1 SEHNR and CDR2 FQNEAQ come from the germline V gene (reference sequence). CDR3 bases: TGTGCCAGCAGCTTAGGCGGTGAGCAGTTCTTC. This encodes CASSLGGEQFF.

CDR3: CAVITGRAYGYTF. The CDR3 DNA reads TGTGCCGTTATAACTGGGAGGGCGTATGGCTACACCTTC. The chain joins TRBV7-2 to TRBJ1-2; no clear D gene. Germline CDR1 and CDR2: SGHTA and FQGNSA. The CDR3 is 13 residues long. The V and J ends lost 11 bases and 5 bases respectively, with 18 bases between them.

This clone was counted a few times. This chain connects TRBV5-8 to TRBJ1-2; 8 bases match TRBD1. J lost 2 bases, V lost 4 bases, and 7 bases had no gene match. Looked up from germline, CDR1 is SGHTS and CDR2 is YDEGEE. CDR3 length equals 15 residues. This CDR3 is CASSQDWTGNYGYTF. DNA of the CDR3: TGTGCCAGCAGCCAAGACTGGACAGGGAACTATGGCTACACCTTC.

The chain has TRBV6-1 and TRBJ1-1; TRBD1 is a possible D gene (6 bases). This CDR3 comprises 14 residues. Deletions cut 6 bases from V and 0 bases from J, with 11 bases between. Germline V gives CDR1 MNHNS, CDR2 SASEGT. The CDR3 reads CASRAPGVNTEAFF. The CDR3 region has the DNA TGTGCCAGCAGGGCACCAGGGGTGAACACTGAAGCTTTCTTT.

Concerning this clone: Different DNA sequences within this sample yield the same CDR3. The rearrangement uses TRBV7-9 and TRBJ2-7, with 7 bases fitting TRBD2. V lost 4 bases to trimming and J lost 4 bases; unmatched junction nucleotides: 10. The CDR3 consists of 15 residues. The germline V gene has CDR1 SEHNR and CDR2 FQNEAQ (reference sequence). The CDR3 protein is CASSSREAEEYEQYF. DNA of the CDR3: TGTGCCAGCAGCTCCCGGGAGGCTGAAGAATACGAGCAGTACTTC.

The rearrangement links TRBV4-1 to TRBJ1-1, with unresolved D. This CDR3 contains 11 residues. Germline CDR1 is MGHRA and CDR2 is YSYEKL. V lost 7 bases to trimming and J lost 9 bases, with 12 bases between them. The CDR3 nucleotides are TGCGCCAGCATAGGGCCCGGGAAAGCTTTCTTT. Translation: CASIGPGKAFF.

A single count supports this clone. The CDR3 DNA reads as TGTGCCAGCACCGGTTGGGAGGTTAGCACAGATACGCAGTATTTT. Residues: CASTGWEVSTDTQYF. The J gene is TRBJ2-3, the V gene TRBV7-8; TRBD2 is a possible D gene (6 bases). CDR3 length equals 15 residues. Trimming stripped 7 bases from V and 0 bases from J, with 14 bases between. The germline V gene has CDR1 SGHVS and CDR2 FQNEAQ.

The V call is TRBV29-1, the J call TRBJ2-2; D might be TRBD1 (5 bases). There are 18 residues in the CDR3. The V gene's germline CDR1 is SQVTM and CDR2 ANQGSEA. The ends were cut back, 6 bases at V and 6 bases at J, with 29 bases in the middle. This CDR3 is CSVMGLSSGASDAGELFF. DNA of the CDR3: TGCAGCGTGATGGGTTTATCTTCTGGGGCCTCCGACGCCGGGGAGCTGTTTTTT.

The chain couples TRBV30 to TRBJ2-1, with no clear D. CDR1 GTSNPN and CDR2 SVGIG come from the germline V gene (reference sequence). The CDR3 has 12 amino acids. V was pared by 0 bases and J by 8 bases, with 8 bases between. The CDR3 sequence is CAWSVQWDEQFF. The CDR3 DNA is TGTGCCTGGAGTGTACAGTGGGATGAGCAGTTCTTC.

V gene TRBV9 combines with J gene TRBJ2-5; D is perhaps TRBD1 (6 bases). Trimming pared 2 bases from V and 2 bases from J, leaving 10 bases between. Germline V lookup: CDR1 SGDLS, CDR2 YYNGEE. The CDR3 length is 14 residues. As DNA, the CDR3 is TGTGCCAGCAGCGTGGGACACAGTCAAGAGACCCAGTACTTC. Translation gives CASSVGHSQETQYF. Filled out from reference TRBV9 and TRBJ2-5, the complete variable domain reads DSGVTQTPKHLITATGQRVTLRCSPRSGDLSVYWYQQSLDQGLQFLIQYYNGEERAKGNILERFSAQQFPDLHSELNLSSLELGDSALYFCASSVGHSQETQYFGPGTRLLVL.

Here the CDR3 DNA reads TGTGCCAGCAGCTTAATACTAGCCGCCTACAATGAGCAGTTCTTC. It translates to CASSLILAAYNEQFF. The chain couples TRBV7-3 to TRBJ2-1; the D gene is possibly TRBD2 (6 bases). V was cut by 1 base and J by 2 bases, with 9 bases left in between. This CDR3 spans 15 amino acids. In germline, CDR1 is SGHTA, CDR2 FQGTGA. The whole variable domain, filled in from reference TRBV7-3 and TRBJ2-1, reads GAGVSQTPSNKVTEKGKYVELRCDPISGHTALYWYRQSLGQGPEFLIYFQGTGAADDSGLPNDRFFAVRPEGSVSTLKIQRTERGDSAVYLCASSLILAAYNEQFFGPGTRLTVL.

The chain is built from TRBV6-5 and TRBJ2-1; 8 bases are a match to TRBD1. J was trimmed by 7 bases and V by 5 bases; bases with no gene match: 1. The CDR3 is made up of 12 amino acids. Germline values: CDR1 MNHEY, CDR2 SVGAGI. The chain's CDR3 is CASSRTGNEQFF. The CDR3 nucleotides read TGTGCCAGCAGTCGGACAGGGAATGAGCAGTTCTTC.

V is TRBV7-9 and J is TRBJ1-5; tentatively, D is TRBD1 (5 bases). The CDR3 is 15 residues long. Germline-derived CDR1 and CDR2 are SEHNR and FQNEAQ (reference sequence). With 1 base removed from V and 2 bases from J, the gap between germline ends came to 9 bases. CDR3 sequence (DNA): TGTGCCAGCAGCTTAGGAGGGGCCGGCAATCAGCCCCAGCATTTT. This encodes CASSLGGAGNQPQHF.

This clone was detected once. The chain joins TRBV27 to TRBJ1-1, with D perhaps matching TRBD1 (5 bases). The CDR3 has 11 residues. V lost 4 bases and J lost 6, with 6 bases in between. Germline loops: CDR1 MNHEY, CDR2 SMNVEV (reference sequence). In nucleotides, the CDR3 is TGTGCCAGCAGTTCAGGGTCTGAAGCTTTCTTT. It yields the protein CASSSGSEAFF.